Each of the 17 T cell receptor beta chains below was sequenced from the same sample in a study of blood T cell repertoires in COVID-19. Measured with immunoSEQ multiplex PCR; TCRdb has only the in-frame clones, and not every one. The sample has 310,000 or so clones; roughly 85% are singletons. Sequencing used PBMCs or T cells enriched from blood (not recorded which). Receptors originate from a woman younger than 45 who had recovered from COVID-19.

The DNA for the CDR3 is TGTGCCAGCAGCGTAACAGGGGCCAACTACGAGCAGTACTTC. It translates to CASSVTGANYEQYF. The genes are TRBV28 and TRBJ2-7; 7 bases align to TRBD1. Germline V gives CDR1 MDHEN, CDR2 SYDVKM. The CDR3 length is 14 residues. The V segment lost 6 bases and the J segment 3 bases; nucleotides outside the gene matches: 8. Full variable domain (rest looked up from reference TRBV28 and TRBJ2-7): DVKVTQSSRYLVKRTGEKVFLECVQDMDHENMFWYRQDPGLGLRLIYFSYDVKMKEKGDIPEGYSVSREKKERFSLILESASTNQTSMYLCASSVTGANYEQYFGPGTRLTVT.

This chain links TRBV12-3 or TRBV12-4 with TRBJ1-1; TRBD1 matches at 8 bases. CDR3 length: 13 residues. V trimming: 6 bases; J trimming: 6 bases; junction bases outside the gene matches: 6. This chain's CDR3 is CASRGQGLSEAFF. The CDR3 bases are TGTGCCAGCAGAGGACAGGGACTCTCTGAAGCTTTCTTT.

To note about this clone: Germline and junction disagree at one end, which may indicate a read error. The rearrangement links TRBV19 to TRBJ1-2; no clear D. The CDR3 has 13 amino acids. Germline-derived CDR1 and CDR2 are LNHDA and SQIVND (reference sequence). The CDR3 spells CASSAGLSYRYTF. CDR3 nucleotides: TGTGCCAGTAGTGCCGGTCTGAGCTATCGCTACACCTTC.

The CDR3 nucleotides are TGTGCCTGGCGGGCCGGGGGAGTAAGGGGCTACACCTTC. Translation: CAWRAGGVRGYTF. The rearrangement joins TRBV30 to TRBJ1-2, with a weak D call TRBD1 (5 bases). The CDR3 is 13 amino acids. Germline values: CDR1 GTSNPN, CDR2 SVGIG (reference sequence). V lost 5 bases, J lost 8 bases, and 18 bases lay in between.

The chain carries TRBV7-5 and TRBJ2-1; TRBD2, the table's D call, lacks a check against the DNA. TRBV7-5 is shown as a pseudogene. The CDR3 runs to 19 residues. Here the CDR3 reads CARSSKLRRGGPLYNEQFF. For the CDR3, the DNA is TGTGCCAGAAGCTCAAAATTAAGGCGGGGGGGTCCCTTATACAATGAGCAGTTCTTC.

Here the CDR3 DNA reads TGTGCCAGCAGTTTGGTGGCGGGCACTAGCACAGATACGCAGTATTTT. This sequence encodes CASSLVAGTSTDTQYF. The V and J genes are TRBV6-6 and TRBJ2-3; possible D gene TRBD2, 5 bases. Trimming cost V 4 bases and J 0 bases, with 14 bases left between them. Per the germline V gene, CDR1 is MNHNY and CDR2 is SVGAGI (reference sequence). The CDR3 spans 16 residues.

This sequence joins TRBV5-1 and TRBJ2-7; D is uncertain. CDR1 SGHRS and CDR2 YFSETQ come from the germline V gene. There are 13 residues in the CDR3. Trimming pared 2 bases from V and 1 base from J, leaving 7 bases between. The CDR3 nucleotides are TGCGCCAGCAGCTTCACAGAGTCCTACGAGCAGTACTTC. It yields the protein CASSFTESYEQYF.

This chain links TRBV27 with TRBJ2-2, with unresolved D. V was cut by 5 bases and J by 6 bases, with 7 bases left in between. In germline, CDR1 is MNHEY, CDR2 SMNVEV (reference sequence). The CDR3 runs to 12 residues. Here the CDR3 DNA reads TGTGCCAGCAGTCTACTCTCCGGGGAGCTGTTTTTT. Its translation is CASSLLSGELFF.

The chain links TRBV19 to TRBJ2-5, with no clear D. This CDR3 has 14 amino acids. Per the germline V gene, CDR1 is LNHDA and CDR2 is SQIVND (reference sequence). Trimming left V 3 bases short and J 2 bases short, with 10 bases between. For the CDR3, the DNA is TGTGCCAGTAGTATCGGCAGGTTTCAAGAGACCCAGTACTTC. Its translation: CASSIGRFQETQYF.

The chain's CDR3 is CASSFGTGVPYEQYF. The CDR3 region has the DNA TGTGCCAGCAGTTTTGGGACAGGGGTCCCCTACGAGCAGTACTTC. The rearrangement links TRBV27 to TRBJ2-7; 10 bases are a match to TRBD1. The CDR3 runs to 15 residues. From germline, CDR1 is MNHEY and CDR2 SMNVEV (reference sequence). Trimming took 3 bases from V and 2 from J; bases not matched to a gene: 4.

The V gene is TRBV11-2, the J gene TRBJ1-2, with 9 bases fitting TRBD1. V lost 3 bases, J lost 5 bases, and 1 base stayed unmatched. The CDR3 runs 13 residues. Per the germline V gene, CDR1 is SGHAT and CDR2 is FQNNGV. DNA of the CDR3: TGTGCCAGCAGCTTTGGGACAGGGTATGGCTACACCTTC. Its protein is CASSFGTGYGYTF.

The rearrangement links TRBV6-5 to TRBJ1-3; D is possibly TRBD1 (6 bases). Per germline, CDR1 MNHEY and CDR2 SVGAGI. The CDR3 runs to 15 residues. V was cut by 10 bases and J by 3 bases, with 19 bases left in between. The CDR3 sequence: CATSNGGAGGNTIYF. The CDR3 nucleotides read TGTGCCACCTCTAATGGGGGCGCAGGTGGAAACACCATATATTTT.

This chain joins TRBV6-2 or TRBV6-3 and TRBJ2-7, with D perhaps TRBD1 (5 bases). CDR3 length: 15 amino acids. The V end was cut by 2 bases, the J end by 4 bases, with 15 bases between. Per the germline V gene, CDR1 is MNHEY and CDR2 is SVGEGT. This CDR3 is CASSYPGQGRYEQYF. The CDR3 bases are TGTGCCAGCAGTTACCCCGGACAAGGACGGTACGAGCAGTACTTC.

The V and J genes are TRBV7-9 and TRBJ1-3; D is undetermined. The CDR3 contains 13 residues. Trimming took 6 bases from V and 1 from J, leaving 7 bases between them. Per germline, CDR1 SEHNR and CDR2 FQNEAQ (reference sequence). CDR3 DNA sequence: TGTGCCAGCAGACACAAATCTGGAAACACCATATATTTT. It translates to CASRHKSGNTIYF.

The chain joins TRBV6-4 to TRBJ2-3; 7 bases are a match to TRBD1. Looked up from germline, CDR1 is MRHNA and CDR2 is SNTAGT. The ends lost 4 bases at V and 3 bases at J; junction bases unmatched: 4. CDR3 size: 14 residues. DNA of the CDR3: TGTGCCAGCAGTGTAGGGGGCGCGACAGATACGCAGTATTTT. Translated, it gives CASSVGGATDTQYF.

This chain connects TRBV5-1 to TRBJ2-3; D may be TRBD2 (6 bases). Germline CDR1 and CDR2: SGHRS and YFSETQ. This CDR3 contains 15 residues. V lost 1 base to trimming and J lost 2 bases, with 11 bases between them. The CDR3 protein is CASSLRGLTTDTQYF. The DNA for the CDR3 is TGCGCCAGCAGCTTGAGGGGACTTACCACAGATACGCAGTATTTT.

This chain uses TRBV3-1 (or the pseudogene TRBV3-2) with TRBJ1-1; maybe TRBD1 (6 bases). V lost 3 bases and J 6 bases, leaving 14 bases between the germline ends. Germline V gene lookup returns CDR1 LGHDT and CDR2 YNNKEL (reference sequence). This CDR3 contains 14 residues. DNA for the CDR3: TGTGCCAGCAGCCAGGGACAACTGGACGCTGAAGCTTTCTTT. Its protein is CASSQGQLDAEAFF.